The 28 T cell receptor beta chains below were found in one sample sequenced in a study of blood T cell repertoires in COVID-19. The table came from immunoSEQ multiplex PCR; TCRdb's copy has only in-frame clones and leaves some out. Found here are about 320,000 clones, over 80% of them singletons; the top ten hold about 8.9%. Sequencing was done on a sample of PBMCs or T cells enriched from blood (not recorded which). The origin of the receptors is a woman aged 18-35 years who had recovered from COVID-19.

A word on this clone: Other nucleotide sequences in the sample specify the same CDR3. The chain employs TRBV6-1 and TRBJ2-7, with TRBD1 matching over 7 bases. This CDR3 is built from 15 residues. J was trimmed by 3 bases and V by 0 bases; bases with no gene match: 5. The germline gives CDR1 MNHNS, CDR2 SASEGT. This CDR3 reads CASSEAWTGDYEQYF. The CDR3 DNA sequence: TGTGCCAGCAGTGAAGCCTGGACAGGAGACTACGAGCAGTACTTC.

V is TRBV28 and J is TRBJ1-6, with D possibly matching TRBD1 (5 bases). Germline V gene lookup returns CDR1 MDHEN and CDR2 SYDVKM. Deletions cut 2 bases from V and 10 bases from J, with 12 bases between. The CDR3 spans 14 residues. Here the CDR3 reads CASSLAIGQSPLHF. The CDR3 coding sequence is TGTGCCAGCAGTTTAGCGATTGGACAATCACCCCTCCACTTT.

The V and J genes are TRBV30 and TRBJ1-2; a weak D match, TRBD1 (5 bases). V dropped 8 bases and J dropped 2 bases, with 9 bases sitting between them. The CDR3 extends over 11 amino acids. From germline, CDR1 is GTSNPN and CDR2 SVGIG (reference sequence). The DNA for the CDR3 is TGTGCCCAGGGTGGGAACTATGGCTACACCTTC. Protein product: CAQGGNYGYTF.

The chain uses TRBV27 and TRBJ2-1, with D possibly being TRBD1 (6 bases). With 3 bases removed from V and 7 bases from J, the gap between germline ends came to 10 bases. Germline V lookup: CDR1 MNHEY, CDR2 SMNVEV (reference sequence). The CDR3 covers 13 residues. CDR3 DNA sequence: TGTGCCAGCAGTTTGGGACACCCGAATGAGCAGTTCTTC. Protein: CASSLGHPNEQFF.

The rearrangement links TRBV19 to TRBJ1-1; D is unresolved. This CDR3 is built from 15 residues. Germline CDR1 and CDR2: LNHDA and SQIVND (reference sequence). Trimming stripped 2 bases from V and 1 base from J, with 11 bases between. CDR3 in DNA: TGTGCCAGTAGTATAAGCGTAGCCTGGAACACTGAAGCTTTCTTT. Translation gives CASSISVAWNTEAFF. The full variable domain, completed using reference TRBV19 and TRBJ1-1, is DGGITQSPKYLFRKEGQNVTLSCEQNLNHDAMYWYRQDPGQGLRLIYYSQIVNDFQKGDIAEGYSVSREKKESFPLTVTSAQKNPTAFYLCASSISVAWNTEAFFGQGTRLTVV.

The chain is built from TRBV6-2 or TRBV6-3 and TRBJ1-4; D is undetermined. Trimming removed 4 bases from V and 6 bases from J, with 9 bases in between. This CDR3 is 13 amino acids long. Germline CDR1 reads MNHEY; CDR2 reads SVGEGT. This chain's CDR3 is CASSLVRDEKLFF. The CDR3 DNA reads TGTGCCAGCAGTTTAGTTCGGGATGAAAAACTGTTTTTT.

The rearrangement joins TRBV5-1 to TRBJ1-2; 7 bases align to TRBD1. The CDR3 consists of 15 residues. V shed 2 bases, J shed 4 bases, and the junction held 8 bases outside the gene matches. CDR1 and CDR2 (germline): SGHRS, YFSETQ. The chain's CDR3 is CASSLGGINFYGYTF. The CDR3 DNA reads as TGCGCCAGCAGCTTAGGGGGCATTAATTTCTATGGCTACACCTTC.

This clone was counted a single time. The CDR3 here is CASSMNRLGNQPQHF. The CDR3 coding sequence is TGTGCCAGTAGTATGAATCGACTGGGCAATCAGCCCCAGCATTTT. The V gene is TRBV19, the J gene TRBJ1-5, with D hard to call. Germline V gene data show CDR1 as LNHDA and CDR2 as SQIVND (reference sequence). The CDR3 has 15 residues. V lost 3 bases and J 2 bases, leaving 11 bases between the germline ends.

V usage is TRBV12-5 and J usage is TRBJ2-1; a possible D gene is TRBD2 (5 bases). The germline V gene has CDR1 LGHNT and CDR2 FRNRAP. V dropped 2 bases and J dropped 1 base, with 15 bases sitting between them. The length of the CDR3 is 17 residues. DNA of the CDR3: TGTGCTAGTGGTTTGAACGGCCTTGGAGGTTCCTACAATGAGCAGTTCTTC. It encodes CASGLNGLGGSYNEQFF.

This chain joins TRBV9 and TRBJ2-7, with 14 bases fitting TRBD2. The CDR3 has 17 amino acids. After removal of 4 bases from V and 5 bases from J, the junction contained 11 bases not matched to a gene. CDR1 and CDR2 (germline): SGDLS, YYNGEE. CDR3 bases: TGTGCCAGCAGCCCCACCGCGACTAGCGGGAGGGTTCACGAGCAGTACTTC. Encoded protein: CASSPTATSGRVHEQYF.

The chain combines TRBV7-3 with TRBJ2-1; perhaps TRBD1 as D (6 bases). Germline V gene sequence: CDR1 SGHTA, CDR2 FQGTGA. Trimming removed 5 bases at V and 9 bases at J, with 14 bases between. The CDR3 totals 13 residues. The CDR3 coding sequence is TGTGCCAGCAGCAGACCACCAGGGGTTGAGCAGTTCTTC. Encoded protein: CASSRPPGVEQFF. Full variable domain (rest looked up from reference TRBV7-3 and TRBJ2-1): GAGVSQTPSNKVTEKGKYVELRCDPISGHTALYWYRQSLGQGPEFLIYFQGTGAADDSGLPNDRFFAVRPEGSVSTLKIQRTERGDSAVYLCASSRPPGVEQFFGPGTRLTVL.

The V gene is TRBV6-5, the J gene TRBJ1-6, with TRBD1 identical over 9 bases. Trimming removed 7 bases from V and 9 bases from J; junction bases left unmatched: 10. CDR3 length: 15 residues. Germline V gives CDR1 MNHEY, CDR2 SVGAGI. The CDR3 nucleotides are TGTGCCAGCAATCCGACAGGGGGAGAGAGTTCACCCCTCCACTTT. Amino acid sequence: CASNPTGGESSPLHF.

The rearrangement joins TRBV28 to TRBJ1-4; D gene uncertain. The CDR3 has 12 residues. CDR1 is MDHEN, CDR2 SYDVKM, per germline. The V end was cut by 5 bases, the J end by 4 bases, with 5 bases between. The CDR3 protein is CASSQRNEKLFF. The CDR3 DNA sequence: TGTGCCAGCAGTCAGCGTAATGAAAAACTGTTTTTT.

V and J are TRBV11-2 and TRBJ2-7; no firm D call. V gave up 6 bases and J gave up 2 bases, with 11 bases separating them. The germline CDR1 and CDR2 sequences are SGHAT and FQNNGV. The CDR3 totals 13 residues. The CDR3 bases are TGTGCCAGCAGACCTCTGACAACCTACGAGCAGTACTTC. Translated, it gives CASRPLTTYEQYF.

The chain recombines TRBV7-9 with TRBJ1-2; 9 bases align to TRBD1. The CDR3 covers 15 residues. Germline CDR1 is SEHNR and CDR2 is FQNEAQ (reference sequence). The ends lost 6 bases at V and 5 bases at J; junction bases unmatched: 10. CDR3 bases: TGTGCCAGCAGGGATGGACAGGGGCCTTCATATGGCTACACCTTC. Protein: CASRDGQGPSYGYTF.

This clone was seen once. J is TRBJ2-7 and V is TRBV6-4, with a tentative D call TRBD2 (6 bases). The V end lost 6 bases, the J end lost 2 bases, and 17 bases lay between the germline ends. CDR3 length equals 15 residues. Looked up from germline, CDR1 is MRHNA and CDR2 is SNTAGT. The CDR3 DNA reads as TGTGCCAGCAGGCTGGGGGGAGTACGAACCTACGAGCAGTACTTC. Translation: CASRLGGVRTYEQYF.

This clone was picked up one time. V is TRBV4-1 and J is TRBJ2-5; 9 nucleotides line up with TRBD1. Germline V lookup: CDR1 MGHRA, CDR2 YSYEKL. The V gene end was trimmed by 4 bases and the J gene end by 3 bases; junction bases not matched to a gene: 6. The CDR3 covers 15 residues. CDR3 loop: CASSPQWTGEETQYF. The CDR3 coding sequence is TGCGCCAGCAGCCCCCAATGGACAGGGGAAGAGACCCAGTACTTC.

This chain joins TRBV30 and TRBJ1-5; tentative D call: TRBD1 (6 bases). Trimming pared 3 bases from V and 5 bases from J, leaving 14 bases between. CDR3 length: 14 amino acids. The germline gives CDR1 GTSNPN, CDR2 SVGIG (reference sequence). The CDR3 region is CAWREQGRHQPQHF. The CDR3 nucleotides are TGTGCCTGGAGGGAACAGGGACGGCATCAGCCCCAGCATTTT.

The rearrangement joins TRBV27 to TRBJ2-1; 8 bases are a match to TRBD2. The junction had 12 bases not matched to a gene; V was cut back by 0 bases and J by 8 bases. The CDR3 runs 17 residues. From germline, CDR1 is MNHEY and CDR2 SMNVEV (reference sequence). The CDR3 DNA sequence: TGTGCCAGCAGTTTATCGGTCCAGACTAGCGCTTTCGATGAGCAGTTCTTC. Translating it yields CASSLSVQTSAFDEQFF.

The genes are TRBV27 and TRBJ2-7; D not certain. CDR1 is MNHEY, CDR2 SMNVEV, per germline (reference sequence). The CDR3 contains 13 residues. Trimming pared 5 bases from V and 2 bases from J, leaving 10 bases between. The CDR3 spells CASSPGLTYEQYF. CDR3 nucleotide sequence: TGTGCCAGCAGTCCTGGCCTTACCTACGAGCAGTACTTC.

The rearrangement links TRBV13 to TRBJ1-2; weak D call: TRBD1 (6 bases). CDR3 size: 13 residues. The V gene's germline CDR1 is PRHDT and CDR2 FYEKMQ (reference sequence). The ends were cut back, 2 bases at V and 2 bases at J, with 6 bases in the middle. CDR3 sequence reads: CASSLRGNYGYTF. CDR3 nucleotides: TGTGCCAGCAGCTTAAGGGGGAACTATGGCTACACCTTC.

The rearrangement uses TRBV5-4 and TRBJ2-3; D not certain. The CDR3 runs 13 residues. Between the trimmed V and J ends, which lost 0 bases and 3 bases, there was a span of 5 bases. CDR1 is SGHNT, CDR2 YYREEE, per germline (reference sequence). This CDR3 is CASSLGGTDTQYF. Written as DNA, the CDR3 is TGTGCCAGCAGCTTGGGAGGTACAGATACGCAGTATTTT.

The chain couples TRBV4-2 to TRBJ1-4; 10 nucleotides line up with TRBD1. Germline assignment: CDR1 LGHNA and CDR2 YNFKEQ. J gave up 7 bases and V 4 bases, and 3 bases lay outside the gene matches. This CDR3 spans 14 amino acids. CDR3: CASSPGQGSEKLFF. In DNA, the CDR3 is TGTGCCAGCAGCCCGGGACAGGGGAGTGAAAAACTGTTTTTT.

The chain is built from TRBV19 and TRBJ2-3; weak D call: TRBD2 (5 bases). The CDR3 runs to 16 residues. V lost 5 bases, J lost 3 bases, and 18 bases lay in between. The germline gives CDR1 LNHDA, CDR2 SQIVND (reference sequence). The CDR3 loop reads CASSQLLRVRTDTQYF. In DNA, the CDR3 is TGTGCCAGTAGTCAACTCTTGAGGGTTAGGACAGATACGCAGTATTTT.

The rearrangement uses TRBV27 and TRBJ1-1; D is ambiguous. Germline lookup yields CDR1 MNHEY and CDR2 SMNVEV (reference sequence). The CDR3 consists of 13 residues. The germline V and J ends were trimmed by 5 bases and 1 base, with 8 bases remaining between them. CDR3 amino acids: CASSLRWNTEAFF. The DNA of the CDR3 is TGTGCCAGCAGTCTCAGGTGGAACACTGAAGCTTTCTTT.

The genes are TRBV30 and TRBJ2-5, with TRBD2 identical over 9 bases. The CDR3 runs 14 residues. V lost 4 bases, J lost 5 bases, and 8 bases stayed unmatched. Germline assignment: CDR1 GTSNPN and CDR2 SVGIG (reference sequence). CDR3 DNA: TGTGCCTGGATAGGCGGGGGGGCGGTCGAGACCCAGTACTTC. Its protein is CAWIGGGAVETQYF. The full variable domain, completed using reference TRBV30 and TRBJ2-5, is SQTIHQWPATLVQPVGSPLSLECTVEGTSNPNLYWYRQAAGRGLQLLFYSVGIGQISSEVPQNLSASRPQDRQFILSSKKLLLSDSGFYLCAWIGGGAVETQYFGPGTRLLVL.

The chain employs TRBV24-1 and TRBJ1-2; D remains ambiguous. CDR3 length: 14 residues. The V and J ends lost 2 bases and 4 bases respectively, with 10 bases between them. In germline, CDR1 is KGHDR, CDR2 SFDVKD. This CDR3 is CATSDSLGLYGYTF. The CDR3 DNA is TGTGCCACCAGTGATTCGCTGGGCCTCTATGGCTACACCTTC.

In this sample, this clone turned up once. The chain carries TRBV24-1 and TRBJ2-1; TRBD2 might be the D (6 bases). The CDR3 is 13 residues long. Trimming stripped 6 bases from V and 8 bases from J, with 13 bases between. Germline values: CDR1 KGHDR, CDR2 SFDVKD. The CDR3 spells CATSRGGGDEQFF. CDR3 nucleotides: TGTGCCACCAGTCGGGGAGGAGGCGATGAGCAGTTCTTC.